This record covers a single T cell receptor (beta chain). This table comes from immunoSEQ multiplex PCR, and its TCRdb copy is limited to in-frame clones, with some not included. Among 95,000 to 150,000 clones listed, 85% to 95% were seen once. The sample is drawn from a study of OX40 agonist ivuxolimab in advanced cancers. Germline loops: CDR1 MNHEY, CDR2 SMNVEV (reference sequence). Trimming cost V 7 bases and J 2 bases, with 15 bases left between them. The CDR3 spans 14 residues. This chain links TRBV27 with TRBJ2-7, with D possibly being TRBD1 or TRBD2 (5 bases each). The TCR sequence derives from an adult with an advanced solid tumor such as melanoma, head and neck, liver or kidney cancer. The specimen was CD4+ or CD8+ T cells sorted from blood, collected in a trial of the OX40 agonist ivuxolimab. This chain's CDR3 is CASMGPGRTYEQYF. As DNA, the CDR3 is TGTGCCAGCATGGGGCCGGGACGGACCTACGAGCAGTACTTC.